This TCR beta chain was captured by sequencing in a study of blood T cells in healthy people across ages. Study findings and constraints: Naive T cell percentage and TCR beta diversity correlated strongly.

Comment on this clonotype: Its antigen is undetermined.

Primers used in a second PCR of roughly 6 to 12 cycles were a sample-barcoded 5' primer and a J-beta primer mix. TCRdb reanalysed the 5' RACE reads using MiXCR and keeps one entry per CDR3 protein. This table holds hundreds of thousands of distinct CDR3 sequences, more than 40% found once. Roughly 10 milliliters of peripheral blood were drawn from each donor into EDTA-treated tubes. The sample was blood. This receptor was obtained from a woman aged 60 to 75 in good health.

This CDR3 reads CSARQTGENEKLFF. CDR3 coding DNA: TGCAGTGCTAGACAGACAGGGGAGAATGAAAAACTGTTTTTT. The rearrangement links TRBV20-1 to TRBJ1-4; TRBD1 matches 8 bases. V was clipped by 2 bases and J by 5 bases; unmatched bases: 4. This CDR3 contains 14 residues. The V gene's germline CDR1 is DFQATT and CDR2 SNEGSKA (reference sequence).